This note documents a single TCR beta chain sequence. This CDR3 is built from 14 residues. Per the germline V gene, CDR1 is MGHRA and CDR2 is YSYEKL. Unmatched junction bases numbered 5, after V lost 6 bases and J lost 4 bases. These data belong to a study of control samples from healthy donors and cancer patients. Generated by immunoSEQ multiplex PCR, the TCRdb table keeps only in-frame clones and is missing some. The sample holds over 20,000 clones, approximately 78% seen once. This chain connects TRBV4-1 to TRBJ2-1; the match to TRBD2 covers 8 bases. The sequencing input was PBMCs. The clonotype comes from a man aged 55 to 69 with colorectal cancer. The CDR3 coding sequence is TGCGCCAGCAGTTTTGCGGGGGGTTACAATGAGCAGTTCTTC. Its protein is CASSFAGGYNEQFF.